This TCR beta chain was observed in a study of T-cell reconstitution after alpha-beta-depleted transplantation in children. The table lists this clonotype with many counts. The germline CDR1 and CDR2 sequences are MNHEY and SVGAGI. The CDR3 is 16 residues long. Between the trimmed V and J ends, which lost 0 bases and 1 base, there was a span of 13 bases. A library of TCRbeta sequences, prepared with unique molecular identifiers, was generated. MiXCR, applied by TCRdb to the PCR reads, yields one record per CDR3 protein. Here the sample spans more than 150,000 distinct CDR3 sequences, 6% to 7% being singletons.

This chain uses TRBV6-5 with TRBJ2-7, with a tentative D call TRBD1 (5 bases). The sample consisted of PBMCs from the stem cell graft donor, taken from the stem cell graft. The origin of this receptor is a human donor who donated a stem cell graft to a child with Wiskott-Aldrich syndrome. CDR3 DNA: TGTGCCAGCAGTTACTCGAGACAGCGAACGTCCTACGAGCAGTACTTC. This sequence encodes CASSYSRQRTSYEQYF.